A selection of T cell receptor beta chains follows, all from one sample in a study of blood T cells in healthy people across ages. TCRdb ran MiXCR on the 5' RACE reads and lists one entry per CDR3 protein. This sample has roughly 1,300,000 distinct CDR3 sequences; approximately 63% occur once, and the top ten carry 6.5% to 8.5%. The sequenced sample consisted of blood. These receptors all come from a man between 18 and 29 years old in good health. CDR3s include the opening cysteine and the closing phenylalanine or tryptophan. A D gene is named only where the DNA matches it firmly. The size field is filled for only some rows; it gives once, few, many or a size class.

>TRBD2|TRBJ2-1|once|TRBV20-1
TGCAGTGCTATACTAGCGGGGGCCGACAATGAGCAGTTCTTC
CSAILAGADNEQFF
>.|TRBJ2-5|.|TRBV29-1
TGCAGCGTTGAAGGGAGTTGGGAGACCCAGTACTTC
CSVEGSWETQYF
>.|TRBJ1-5|.|TRBV2
TGTGCCAGCAGGGGGAGGGAGGGGGAGCCCCAGCATTTT
CASRGREGEPQHF
>TRBD1|TRBJ2-6|once|TRBV15
TGTGCCACCGGGGAGACAGGGTCTGGGGCCAACGTCCTGACTTTC
CATGETGSGANVLTF
>.|TRBJ2-3|few|TRBV6-2/TRBV6-3
TGTGCCAGCACCCTTATAGGGGCCGGAGATACGCAGTATTTT
CASTLIGAGDTQYF
>.|TRBJ2-3|once|TRBV15
TGTGCCACCAGCAGACTCTCCACAGATACGCAGTATTTT
CATSRLSTDTQYF
>TRBD1|TRBJ2-5|few|TRBV12-3/TRBV12-4
TGTGCCAGCAGTTTCCAGGGGGCGCATCATGAGACCCAGTACTTC
CASSFQGAHHETQYF
>TRBD2|TRBJ2-5|.|TRBV7-8
TGTGCCAGCAGCCCTGAACCTAGCGGGAGAGGCAGAGAGCAGTACTTC
CASSPEPSGRGREQYF
>.|TRBJ1-2|once|TRBV7-2
TGTGCCAGCAGCACAGGGCGGCCGAAGGGAGGTGACTATGGCTACACCTTC
CASSTGRPKGGDYGYTF
>TRBD2|TRBJ2-7|few|TRBV4-1
TGCGCCAGCAGCCCTTCTGGACTAGCGGACTCCTACGAGCAGTACTTC
CASSPSGLADSYEQYF
>TRBD1|TRBJ1-2|.|TRBV27
TGTGCCAGCAGAGAGACAGGGGGCGTTGTCTATGGCTACACCTTC
CASRETGGVVYGYTF
>.|TRBJ2-3|.|TRBV20-1
TGCAGTGCTAGGAGGCCTGGAGGTAGCTCCATCACAGATACGCAGTATTTT
CSARRPGGSSITDTQYF
>.|TRBJ1-4|.|TRBV4-2
TGTGCCAGCAGCCAAGGTTCGTTTGGTGAAAAACTGTTTTTT
CASSQGSFGEKLFF
>.|TRBJ2-5|few|TRBV6-2/TRBV6-3
TGTGCCAGCAGTTACTCGAGAGGGATCCAAGAGACCCAGTACTTC
CASSYSRGIQETQYF
>TRBD2|TRBJ2-7|.|TRBV29-1
TGCAGCGGCGGGGAGGGTAGCTCCTACGAGCAGTACTTC
CSGGEGSSYEQYF
>.|TRBJ2-7|.|TRBV6-1
TGTGCCAGCAGAAGGACGGTGGGTTACGAGCAGTACTTC
CASRRTVGYEQYF
>.|TRBJ2-3|.|TRBV27
TGTGCCAGCAGTTCACACCCCCAGGGGGGTAGGTATTTT
CASSSHPQGGRYF
>TRBD1|TRBJ1-6|.|TRBV6-5
TGTGCCAGCAGTCGTCCGGGACAGGGGAATTCACCCCTCCACTTT
CASSRPGQGNSPLHF
>TRBD2|TRBJ2-7|.|TRBV5-4
TGTGCCAGCAGCGCCTTAGCGGGAGGGCCCTACGAGCAGTACTTC
CASSALAGGPYEQYF
>.|TRBJ2-1|few|TRBV21-1
TGTGCCAGCAGCAATAGGGGCAGCTACAATGAGCAGTTCTTC
CASSNRGSYNEQFF
>.|TRBJ2-4|.|TRBV18
TGTGCCAGCTCACCGAGACAGAGAAACGACTTCAAAAACATTCAGTACTTC
CASSPRQRNDFKNIQYF